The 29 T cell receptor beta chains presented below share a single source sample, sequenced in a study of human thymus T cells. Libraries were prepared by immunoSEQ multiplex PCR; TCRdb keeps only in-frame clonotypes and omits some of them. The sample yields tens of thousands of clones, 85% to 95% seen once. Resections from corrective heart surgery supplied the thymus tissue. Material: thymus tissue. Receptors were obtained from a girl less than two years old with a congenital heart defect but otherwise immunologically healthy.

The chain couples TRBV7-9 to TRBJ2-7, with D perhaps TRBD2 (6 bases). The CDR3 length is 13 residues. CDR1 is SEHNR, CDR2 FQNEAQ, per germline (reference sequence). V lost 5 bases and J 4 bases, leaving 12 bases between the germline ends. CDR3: CASSLGTPYEQYF. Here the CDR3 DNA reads TGTGCCAGCAGCCTCGGGACTCCTTACGAGCAGTACTTC.

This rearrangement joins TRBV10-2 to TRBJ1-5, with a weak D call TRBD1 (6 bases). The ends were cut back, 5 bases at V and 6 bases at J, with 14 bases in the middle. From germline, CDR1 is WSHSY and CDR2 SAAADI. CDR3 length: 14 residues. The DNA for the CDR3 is TGCGCCAGCAGTCCTCGGGGACATGGTCAGCCCCAGCATTTT. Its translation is CASSPRGHGQPQHF.

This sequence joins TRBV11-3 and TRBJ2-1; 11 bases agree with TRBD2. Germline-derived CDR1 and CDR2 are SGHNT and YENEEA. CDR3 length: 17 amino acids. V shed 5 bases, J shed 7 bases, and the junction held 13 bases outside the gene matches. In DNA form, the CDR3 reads TGTGCCAGCAGCCCCAGGGCCACTAGCGGGAGTTGGAATGAGCAGTTCTTC. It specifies CASSPRATSGSWNEQFF.

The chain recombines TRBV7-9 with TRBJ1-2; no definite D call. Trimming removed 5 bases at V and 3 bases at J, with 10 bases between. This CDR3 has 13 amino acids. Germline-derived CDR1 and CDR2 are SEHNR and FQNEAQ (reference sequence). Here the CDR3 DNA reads TGTGCCAGCAGCATAGAACGGCACTATGGCTACACCTTC. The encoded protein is CASSIERHYGYTF.

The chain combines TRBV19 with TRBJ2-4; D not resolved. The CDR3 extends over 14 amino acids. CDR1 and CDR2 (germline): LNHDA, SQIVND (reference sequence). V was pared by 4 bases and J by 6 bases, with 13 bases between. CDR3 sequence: CASSKRRPPNIQYF. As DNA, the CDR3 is TGTGCCAGTAGTAAGAGACGGCCCCCAAACATTCAGTACTTC.

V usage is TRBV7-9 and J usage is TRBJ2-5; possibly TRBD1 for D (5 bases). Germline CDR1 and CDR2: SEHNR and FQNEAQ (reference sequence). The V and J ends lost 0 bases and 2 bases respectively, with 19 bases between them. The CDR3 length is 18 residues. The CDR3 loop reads CASSLALDAGIIQETQYF. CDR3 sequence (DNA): TGTGCCAGCAGCTTAGCATTGGACGCAGGGATTATTCAAGAGACCCAGTACTTC.

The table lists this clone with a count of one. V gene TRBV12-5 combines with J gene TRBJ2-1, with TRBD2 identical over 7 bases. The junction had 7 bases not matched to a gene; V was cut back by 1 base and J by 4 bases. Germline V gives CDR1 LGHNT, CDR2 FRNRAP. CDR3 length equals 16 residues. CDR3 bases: TGTGCTAGTGGTTTGGCTCGGGACTACTCTTACAATGAGCAGTTCTTC. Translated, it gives CASGLARDYSYNEQFF.

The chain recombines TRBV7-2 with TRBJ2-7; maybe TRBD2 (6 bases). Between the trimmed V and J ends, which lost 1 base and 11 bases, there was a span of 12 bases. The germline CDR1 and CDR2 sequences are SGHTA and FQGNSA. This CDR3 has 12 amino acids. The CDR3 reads CASSLGRREEYF. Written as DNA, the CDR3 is TGTGCCAGCAGCTTAGGACGGCGGGAAGAGTACTTC. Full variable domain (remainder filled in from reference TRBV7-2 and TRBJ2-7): GAGVSQSPSNKVTEKGKDVELRCDPISGHTALYWYRQSLGQGLEFLIYFQGNSAPDKSGLPSDRFSAERTGGSVSTLTIQRTQQEDSAVYLCASSLGRREEYFGPGTRLTVT.

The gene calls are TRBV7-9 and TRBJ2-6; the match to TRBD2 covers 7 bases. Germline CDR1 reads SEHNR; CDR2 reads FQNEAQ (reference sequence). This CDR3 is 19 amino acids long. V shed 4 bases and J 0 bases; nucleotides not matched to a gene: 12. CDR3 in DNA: TGTGCCAGCAGCTACCGCGGGAGACACTCTAGCTCTGGGGCCAACGTCCTGACTTTC. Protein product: CASSYRGRHSSSGANVLTF. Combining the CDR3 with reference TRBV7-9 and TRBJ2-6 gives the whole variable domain DTGVSQNPRHKITKRGQNVTFRCDPISEHNRLYWYRQTLGQGPEFLTYFQNEAQLEKSRLLSDRFSAERPKGSFSTLEIQRTEQGDSAMYLCASSYRGRHSSSGANVLTFGAGSRLTVL.

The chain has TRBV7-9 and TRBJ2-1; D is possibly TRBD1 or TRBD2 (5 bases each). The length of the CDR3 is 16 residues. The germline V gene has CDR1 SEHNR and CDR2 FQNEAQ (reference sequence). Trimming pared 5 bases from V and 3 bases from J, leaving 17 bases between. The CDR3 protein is CASSASGTEDYNEQFF. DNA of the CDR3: TGTGCCAGCAGCGCATCCGGGACGGAAGACTACAATGAGCAGTTCTTC.

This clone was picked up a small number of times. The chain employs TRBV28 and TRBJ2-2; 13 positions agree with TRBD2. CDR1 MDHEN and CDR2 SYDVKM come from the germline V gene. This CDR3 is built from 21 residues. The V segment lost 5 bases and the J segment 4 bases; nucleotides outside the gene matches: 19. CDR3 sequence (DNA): TGTGCCAGCAGTCCTTTGAGCGGACTAGCGGGAGCGGACAACATCACCGGGGAGCTGTTTTTT. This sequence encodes CASSPLSGLAGADNITGELFF. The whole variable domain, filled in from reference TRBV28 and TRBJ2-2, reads DVKVTQSSRYLVKRTGEKVFLECVQDMDHENMFWYRQDPGLGLRLIYFSYDVKMKEKGDIPEGYSVSREKKERFSLILESASTNQTSMYLCASSPLSGLAGADNITGELFFGEGSRLTVL.

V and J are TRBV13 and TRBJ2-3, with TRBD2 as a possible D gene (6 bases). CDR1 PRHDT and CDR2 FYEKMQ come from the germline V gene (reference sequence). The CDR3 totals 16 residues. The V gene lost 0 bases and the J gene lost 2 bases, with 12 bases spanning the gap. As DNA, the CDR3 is TGTGCCAGCAGCTTAGGAACGGGAGCGCCCACAGATACGCAGTATTTT. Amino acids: CASSLGTGAPTDTQYF. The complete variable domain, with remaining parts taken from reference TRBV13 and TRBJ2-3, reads AAGVIQSPRHLIKEKRETATLKCYPIPRHDTVYWYQQGPGQDPQFLISFYEKMQSDKGSIPDRFSAQQFSDYHSELNMSSLELGDSALYFCASSLGTGAPTDTQYFGPGTRLTVL.

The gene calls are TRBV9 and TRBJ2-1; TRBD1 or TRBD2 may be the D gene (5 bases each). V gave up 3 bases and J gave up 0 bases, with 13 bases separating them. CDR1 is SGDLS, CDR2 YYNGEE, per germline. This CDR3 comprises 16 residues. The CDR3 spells CASSAIWGSSYNEQFF. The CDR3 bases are TGTGCCAGCAGCGCCATTTGGGGGAGCTCCTACAATGAGCAGTTCTTC.

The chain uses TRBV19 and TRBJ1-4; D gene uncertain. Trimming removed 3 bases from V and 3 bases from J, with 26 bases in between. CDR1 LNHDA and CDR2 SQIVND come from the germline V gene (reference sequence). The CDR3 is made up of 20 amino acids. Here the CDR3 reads CASSIGRTKIYSRANEKLFF. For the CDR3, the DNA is TGTGCCAGTAGTATTGGCCGAACGAAAATATACTCGAGGGCTAATGAAAAACTGTTTTTT.

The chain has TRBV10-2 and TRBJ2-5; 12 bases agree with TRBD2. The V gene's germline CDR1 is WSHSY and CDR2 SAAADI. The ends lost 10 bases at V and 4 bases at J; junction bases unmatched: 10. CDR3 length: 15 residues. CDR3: CATASGTSGLETQYF. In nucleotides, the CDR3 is TGCGCCACCGCATCTGGGACTAGCGGGTTAGAGACCCAGTACTTC.

The CDR3: CAISGTGHNQPQHF. Here the CDR3 DNA reads TGTGCCATCAGTGGGACAGGCCACAATCAGCCCCAGCATTTT. The chain uses TRBV10-3 and TRBJ1-5; TRBD1 agrees at 7 bases. Per germline, CDR1 ENHRY and CDR2 SYGVKD. With V trimmed by 4 bases and J by 3 bases, 3 bases remained unmatched. The length of the CDR3 is 14 residues.

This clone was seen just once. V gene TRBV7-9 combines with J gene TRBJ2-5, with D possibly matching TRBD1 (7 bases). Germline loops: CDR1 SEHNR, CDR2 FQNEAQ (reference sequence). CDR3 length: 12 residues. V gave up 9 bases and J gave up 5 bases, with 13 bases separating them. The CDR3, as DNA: TGTGCCAGTAGCAGGGGGAGGGAGACCCAGTACTTC. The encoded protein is CASSRGRETQYF.

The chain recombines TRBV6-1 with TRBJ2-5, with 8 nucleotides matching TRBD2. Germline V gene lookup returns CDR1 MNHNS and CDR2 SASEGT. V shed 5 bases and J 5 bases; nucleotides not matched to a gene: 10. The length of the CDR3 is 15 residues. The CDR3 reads CASSPTGGVLETQYF. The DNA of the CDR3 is TGTGCCAGCAGTCCCACGGGGGGGGTTTTGGAGACCCAGTACTTC.

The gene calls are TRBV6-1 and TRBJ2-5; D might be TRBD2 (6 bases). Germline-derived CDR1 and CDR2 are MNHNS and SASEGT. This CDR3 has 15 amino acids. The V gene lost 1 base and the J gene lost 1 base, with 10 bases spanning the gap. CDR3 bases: TGTGCCAGCAGTGAAGGGGAGGACGTCCAAGAGACCCAGTACTTC. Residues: CASSEGEDVQETQYF.

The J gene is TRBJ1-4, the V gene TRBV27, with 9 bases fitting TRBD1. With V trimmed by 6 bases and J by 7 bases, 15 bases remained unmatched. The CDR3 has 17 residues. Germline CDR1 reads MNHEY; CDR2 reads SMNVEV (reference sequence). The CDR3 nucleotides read TGTGCCAGCAGCTCCCCCGGGGCCACAGGGGGCTTTGAAAAACTGTTTTTT. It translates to CASSSPGATGGFEKLFF.

The CDR3 loop reads CASSEPRAGEYEQYF. CDR3 sequence (DNA): TGTGCCAGCAGTGAGCCCCGAGCGGGAGAATACGAGCAGTACTTC. This chain uses TRBV6-1 with TRBJ2-7, with 8 bases fitting TRBD2. The CDR3 has 15 amino acids. The J segment lost 4 bases and the V segment lost 3 bases, leaving 8 bases of the junction unmatched. Per the germline V gene, CDR1 is MNHNS and CDR2 is SASEGT.

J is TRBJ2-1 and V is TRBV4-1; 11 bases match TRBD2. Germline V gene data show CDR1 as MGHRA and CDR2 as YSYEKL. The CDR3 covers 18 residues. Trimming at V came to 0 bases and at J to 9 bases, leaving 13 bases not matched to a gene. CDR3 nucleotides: TGCGCCAGCAGCCAAGATCCCACTAGCGGGAGAAATTATCGTGAGCAGTTCTTC. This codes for CASSQDPTSGRNYREQFF.

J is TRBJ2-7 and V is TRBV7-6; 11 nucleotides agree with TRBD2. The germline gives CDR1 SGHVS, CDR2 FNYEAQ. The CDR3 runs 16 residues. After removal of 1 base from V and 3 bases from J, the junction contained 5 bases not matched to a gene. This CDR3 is CASSLVTSGSVYEQYF. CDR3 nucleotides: TGTGCCAGCAGCTTAGTTACTAGCGGGAGTGTCTACGAGCAGTACTTC.

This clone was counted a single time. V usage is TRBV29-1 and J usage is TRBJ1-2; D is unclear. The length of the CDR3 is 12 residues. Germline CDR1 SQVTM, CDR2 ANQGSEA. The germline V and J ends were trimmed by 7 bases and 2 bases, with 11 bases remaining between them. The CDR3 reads CSAPMRNYGYTF. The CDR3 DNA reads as TGCAGCGCCCCTATGCGAAACTATGGCTACACCTTC.

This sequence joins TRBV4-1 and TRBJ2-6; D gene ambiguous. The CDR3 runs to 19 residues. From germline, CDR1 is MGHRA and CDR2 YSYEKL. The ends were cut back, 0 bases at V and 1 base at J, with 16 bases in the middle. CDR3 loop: CASSQDRPGHLSGANVLTF. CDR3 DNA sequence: TGCGCCAGCAGCCAAGATCGGCCAGGCCACCTTTCTGGGGCCAACGTCCTGACTTTC.

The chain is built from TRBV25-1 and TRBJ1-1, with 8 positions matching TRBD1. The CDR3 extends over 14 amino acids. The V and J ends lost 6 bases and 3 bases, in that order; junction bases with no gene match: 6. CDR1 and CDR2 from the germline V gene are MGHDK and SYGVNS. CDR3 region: CASRDRVMDTEAFF. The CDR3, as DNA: TGTGCCAGCAGGGACAGGGTGATGGACACTGAAGCTTTCTTT.

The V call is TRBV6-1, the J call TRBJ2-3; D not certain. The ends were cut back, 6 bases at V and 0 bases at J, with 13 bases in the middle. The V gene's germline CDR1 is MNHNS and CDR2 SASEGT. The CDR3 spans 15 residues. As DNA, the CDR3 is TGTGCCAGCAGGCGGTTGCGCGCCAGCACAGATACGCAGTATTTT. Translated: CASRRLRASTDTQYF.

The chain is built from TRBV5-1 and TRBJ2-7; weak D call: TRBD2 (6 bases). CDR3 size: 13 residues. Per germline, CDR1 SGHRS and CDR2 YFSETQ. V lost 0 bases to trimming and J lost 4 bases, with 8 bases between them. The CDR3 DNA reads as TGCGCCAGCAGCTTGGGGGAGGAGTACGAGCAGTACTTC. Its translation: CASSLGEEYEQYF.

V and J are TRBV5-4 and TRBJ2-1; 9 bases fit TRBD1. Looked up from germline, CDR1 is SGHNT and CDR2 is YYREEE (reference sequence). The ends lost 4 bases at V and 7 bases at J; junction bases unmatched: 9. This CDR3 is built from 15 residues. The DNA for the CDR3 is TGTGCCAGCAGCCCATACTGGGACAGGGAGAATGAGCAGTTCTTC. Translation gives CASSPYWDRENEQFF.